This T cell receptor beta chain is drawn from a study of T cell repertoires in cytomegalovirus infection. The overall study: Both CMV infection and a matching HLA type were indicated by public TCR beta signatures. Study-level findings and limits: Identification of carriers of CMV plus the relevant HLA was performed using cumulative public TCR beta family frequency. HLA-C-restricted CMV clonotypes gave the most frequent clonotype in two of eight donors.

MiXCR, applied by TCRdb to the reads, yields one record per CDR3 protein. The sample carries roughly 720,000 distinct CDR3 sequences, less than 40% recorded once. Germline loops: CDR1 LNHNV, CDR2 YYDKDF (reference sequence). The CDR3 runs 14 residues. V shed 5 bases and J shed 4 bases, with 14 bases lying between them. This clonotype was seen more than once but under ten times. Its antigen is unidentified. The sequenced sample was PBMCs. This chain joins TRBV15 and TRBJ1-1; the D is unclear. The clonotype comes from a human donor in good health (CMV status not recorded). Some clones in this sample may be carry-over from other donors' samples. The CDR3 is CATSPRPPPTEAFF. CDR3 bases: TGTGCCACCAGCCCCAGACCCCCCCCCACTGAAGCTTTCTTT.